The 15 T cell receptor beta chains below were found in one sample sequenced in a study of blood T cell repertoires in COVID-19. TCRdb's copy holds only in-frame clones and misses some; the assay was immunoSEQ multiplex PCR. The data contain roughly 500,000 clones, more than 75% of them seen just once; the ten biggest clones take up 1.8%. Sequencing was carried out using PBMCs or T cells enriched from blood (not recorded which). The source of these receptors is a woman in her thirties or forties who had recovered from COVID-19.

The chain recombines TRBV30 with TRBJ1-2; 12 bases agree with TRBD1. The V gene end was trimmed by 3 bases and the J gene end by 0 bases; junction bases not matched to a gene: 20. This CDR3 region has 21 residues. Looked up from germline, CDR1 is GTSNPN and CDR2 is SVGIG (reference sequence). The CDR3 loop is CAWSPFPGTGGPRVPNYGYTF. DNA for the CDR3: TGTGCCTGGAGCCCATTCCCCGGGACAGGGGGCCCGAGGGTACCTAACTATGGCTACACCTTC.

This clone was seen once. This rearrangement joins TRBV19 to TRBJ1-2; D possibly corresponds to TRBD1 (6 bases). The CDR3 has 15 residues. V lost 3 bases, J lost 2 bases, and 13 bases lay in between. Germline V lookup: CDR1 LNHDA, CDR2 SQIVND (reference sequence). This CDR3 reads CASSISTGTNYGYTF. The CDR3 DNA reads TGTGCCAGTAGTATTTCCACGGGGACAAACTATGGCTACACCTTC.

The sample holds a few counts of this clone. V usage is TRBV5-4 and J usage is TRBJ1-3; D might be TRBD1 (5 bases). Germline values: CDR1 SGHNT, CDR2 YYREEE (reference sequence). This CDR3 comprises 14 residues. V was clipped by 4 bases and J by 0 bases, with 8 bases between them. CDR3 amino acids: CASSIQDSGNTIYF. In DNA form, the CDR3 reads TGTGCCAGCAGCATACAGGACTCTGGAAACACCATATATTTT.

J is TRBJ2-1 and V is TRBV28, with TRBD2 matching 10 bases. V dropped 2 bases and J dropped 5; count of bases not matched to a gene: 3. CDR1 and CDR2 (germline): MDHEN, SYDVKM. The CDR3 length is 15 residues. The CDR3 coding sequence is TGTGCCAGCAGTTTACCTAGCGGGGGAAACAATGAGCAGTTCTTC. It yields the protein CASSLPSGGNNEQFF.

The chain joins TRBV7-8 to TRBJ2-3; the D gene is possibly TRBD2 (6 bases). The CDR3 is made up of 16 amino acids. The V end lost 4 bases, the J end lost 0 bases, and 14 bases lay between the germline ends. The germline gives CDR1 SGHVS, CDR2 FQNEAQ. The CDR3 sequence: CASSSLADLSTDTQYF. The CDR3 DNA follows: TGTGCCAGCAGCTCCTTAGCGGACCTTAGCACAGATACGCAGTATTTT.

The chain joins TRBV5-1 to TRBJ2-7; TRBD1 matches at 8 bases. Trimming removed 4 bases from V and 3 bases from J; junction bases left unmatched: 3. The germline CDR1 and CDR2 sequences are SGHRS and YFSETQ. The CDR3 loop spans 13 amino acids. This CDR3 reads CASSPGQDYEQYF. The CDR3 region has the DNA TGCGCCAGCAGCCCGGGACAGGACTACGAGCAGTACTTC.

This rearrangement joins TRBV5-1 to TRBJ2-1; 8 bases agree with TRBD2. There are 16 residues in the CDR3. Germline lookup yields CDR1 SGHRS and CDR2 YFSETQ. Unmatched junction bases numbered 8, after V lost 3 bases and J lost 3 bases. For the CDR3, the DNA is TGCGCCAGCAGCTACTATAGCGGGAAGATCTACAATGAGCAGTTCTTC. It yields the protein CASSYYSGKIYNEQFF.

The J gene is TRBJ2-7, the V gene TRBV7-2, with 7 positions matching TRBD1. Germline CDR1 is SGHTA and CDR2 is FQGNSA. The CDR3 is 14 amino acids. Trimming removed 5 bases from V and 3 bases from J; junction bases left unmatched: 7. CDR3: CASSIGTANYEQYF. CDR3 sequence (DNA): TGTGCCAGCAGCATCGGGACAGCTAACTACGAGCAGTACTTC.

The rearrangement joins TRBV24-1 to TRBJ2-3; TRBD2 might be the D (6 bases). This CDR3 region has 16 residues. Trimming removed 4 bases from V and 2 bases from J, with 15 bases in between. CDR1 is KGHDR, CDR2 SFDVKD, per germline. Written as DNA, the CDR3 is TGTGCCACCAGTGACACGGGACTTCTCAACACAGATACGCAGTATTTT. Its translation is CATSDTGLLNTDTQYF.

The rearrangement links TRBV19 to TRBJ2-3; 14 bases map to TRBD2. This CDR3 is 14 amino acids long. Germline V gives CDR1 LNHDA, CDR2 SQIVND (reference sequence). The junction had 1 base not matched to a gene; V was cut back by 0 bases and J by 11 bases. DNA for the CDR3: TGTGCCAGTAGTATAGAGGGGACTAGCGGGGGGCAGTATTTT. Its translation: CASSIEGTSGGQYF.

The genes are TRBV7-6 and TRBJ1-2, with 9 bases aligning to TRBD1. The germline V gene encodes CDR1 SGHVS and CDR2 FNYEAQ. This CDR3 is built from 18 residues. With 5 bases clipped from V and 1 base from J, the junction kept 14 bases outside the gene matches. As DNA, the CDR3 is TGTGCCAGCAGCGAACAGACGCCGACAGGGGGGATTAACTATGGCTACACCTTC. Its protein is CASSEQTPTGGINYGYTF.

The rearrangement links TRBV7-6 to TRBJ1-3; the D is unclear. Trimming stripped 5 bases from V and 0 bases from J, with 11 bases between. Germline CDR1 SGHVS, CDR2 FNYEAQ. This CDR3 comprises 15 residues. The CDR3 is CASSAPGSSGNTIYF. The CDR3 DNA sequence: TGTGCCAGCAGCGCCCCTGGGAGCTCTGGAAACACCATATATTTT.

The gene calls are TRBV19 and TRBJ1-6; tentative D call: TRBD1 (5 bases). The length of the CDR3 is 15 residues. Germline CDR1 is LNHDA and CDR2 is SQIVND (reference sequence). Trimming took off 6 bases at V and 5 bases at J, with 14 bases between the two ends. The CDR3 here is CASRVGGLDNSPLHF. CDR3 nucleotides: TGTGCCAGTAGGGTCGGGGGGTTGGATAATTCACCCCTCCACTTT.

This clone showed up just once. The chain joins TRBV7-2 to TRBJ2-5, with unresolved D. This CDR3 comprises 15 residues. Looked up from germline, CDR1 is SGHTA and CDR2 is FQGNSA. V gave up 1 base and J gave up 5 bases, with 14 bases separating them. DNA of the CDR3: TGTGCCAGCAGCTTAGTTGGCTCCCGCAAGGAGACCCAGTACTTC. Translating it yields CASSLVGSRKETQYF. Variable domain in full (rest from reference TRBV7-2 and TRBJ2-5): GAGVSQSPSNKVTEKGKDVELRCDPISGHTALYWYRQSLGQGLEFLIYFQGNSAPDKSGLPSDRFSAERTGGSVSTLTIQRTQQEDSAVYLCASSLVGSRKETQYFGPGTRLLVL.

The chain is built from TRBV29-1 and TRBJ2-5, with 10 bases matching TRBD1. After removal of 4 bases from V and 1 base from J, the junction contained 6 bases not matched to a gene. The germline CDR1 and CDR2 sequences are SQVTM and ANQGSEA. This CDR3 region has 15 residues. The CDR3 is CSVGPGQGFQETQYF. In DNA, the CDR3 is TGCAGCGTTGGCCCGGGACAGGGGTTCCAAGAGACCCAGTACTTC.